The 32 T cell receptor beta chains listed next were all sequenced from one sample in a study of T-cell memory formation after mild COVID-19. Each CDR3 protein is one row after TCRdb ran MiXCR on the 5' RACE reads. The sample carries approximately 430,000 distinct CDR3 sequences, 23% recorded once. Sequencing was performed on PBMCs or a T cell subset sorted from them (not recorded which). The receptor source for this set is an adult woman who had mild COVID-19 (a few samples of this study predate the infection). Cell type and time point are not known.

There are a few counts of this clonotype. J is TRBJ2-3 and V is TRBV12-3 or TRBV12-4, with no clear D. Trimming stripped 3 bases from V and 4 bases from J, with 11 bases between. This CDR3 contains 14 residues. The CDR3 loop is CASSFGSGADTQYF. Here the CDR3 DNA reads TGTGCCAGCAGTTTCGGCTCGGGCGCAGATACGCAGTATTTT.

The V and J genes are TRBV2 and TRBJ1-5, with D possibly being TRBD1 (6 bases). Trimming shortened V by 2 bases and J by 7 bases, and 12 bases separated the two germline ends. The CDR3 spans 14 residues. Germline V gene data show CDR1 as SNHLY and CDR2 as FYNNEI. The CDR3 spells CASSETGQRQPQHF. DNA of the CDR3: TGTGCCAGCAGTGAAACAGGGCAGAGACAGCCCCAGCATTTT. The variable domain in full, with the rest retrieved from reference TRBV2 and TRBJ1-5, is EPEVTQTPSHQVTQMGQEVILRCVPISNHLYFYWYRQILGQKVEFLVSFYNNEISEKSEIFDDQFSVERPDGSNFTLKIRSTKLEDSAMYFCASSETGQRQPQHFGDGTRLSIL.

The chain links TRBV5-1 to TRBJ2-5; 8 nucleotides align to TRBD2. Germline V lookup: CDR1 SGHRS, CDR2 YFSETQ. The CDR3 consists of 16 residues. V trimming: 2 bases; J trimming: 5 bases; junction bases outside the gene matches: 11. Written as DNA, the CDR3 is TGCGCCAGCAGCTTTCAGTATGCGGGGGGCGCCGAGACCCAGTACTTC. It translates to CASSFQYAGGAETQYF.

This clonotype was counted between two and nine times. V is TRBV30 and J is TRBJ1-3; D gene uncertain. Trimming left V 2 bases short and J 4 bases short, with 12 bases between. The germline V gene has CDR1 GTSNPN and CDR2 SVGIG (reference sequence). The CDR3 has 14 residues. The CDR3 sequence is CAWSKVGPGNTIYF. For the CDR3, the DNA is TGTGCCTGGAGTAAGGTGGGCCCGGGAAACACCATATATTTT. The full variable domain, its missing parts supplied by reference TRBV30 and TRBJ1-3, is SQTIHQWPATLVQPVGSPLSLECTVEGTSNPNLYWYRQAAGRGLQLLFYSVGIGQISSEVPQNLSASRPQDRQFILSSKKLLLSDSGFYLCAWSKVGPGNTIYFGEGSWLTVV.

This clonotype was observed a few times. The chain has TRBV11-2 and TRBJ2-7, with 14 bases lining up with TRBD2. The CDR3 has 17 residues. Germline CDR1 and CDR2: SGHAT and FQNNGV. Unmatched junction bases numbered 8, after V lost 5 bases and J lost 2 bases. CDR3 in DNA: TGTGCCAGCAGCAGGGGACTAGCGGGGGCAATAGCCTACGAGCAGTACTTC. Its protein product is CASSRGLAGAIAYEQYF.

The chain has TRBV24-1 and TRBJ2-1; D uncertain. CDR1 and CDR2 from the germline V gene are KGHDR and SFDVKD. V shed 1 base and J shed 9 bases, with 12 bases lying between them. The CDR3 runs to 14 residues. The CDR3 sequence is CATSDLTVYGEQFF. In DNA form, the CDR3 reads TGTGCCACCAGTGATTTAACAGTTTATGGTGAGCAGTTCTTC.

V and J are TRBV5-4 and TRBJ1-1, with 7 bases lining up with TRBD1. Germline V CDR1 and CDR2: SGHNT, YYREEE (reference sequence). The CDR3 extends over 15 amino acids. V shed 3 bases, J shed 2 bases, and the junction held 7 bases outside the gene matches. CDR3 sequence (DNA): TGTGCCAGCAGCTCTGCAGGGGGAGACAACACTGAAGCTTTCTTT. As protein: CASSSAGGDNTEAFF.

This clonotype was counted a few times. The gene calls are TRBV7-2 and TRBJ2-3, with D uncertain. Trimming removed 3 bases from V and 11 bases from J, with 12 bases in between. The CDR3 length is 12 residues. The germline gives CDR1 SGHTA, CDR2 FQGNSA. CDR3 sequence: CASSFGQPRQYF. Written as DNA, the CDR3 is TGTGCCAGCAGCTTCGGGCAGCCTAGGCAGTATTTT.

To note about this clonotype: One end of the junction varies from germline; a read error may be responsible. CDR3 sequence: CASRLVATGGLTDTQYF. The CDR3 coding sequence is TGCGCCAGCAGGTTGGTGGCTACGGGGGGCCTCACAGATACGCAGTATTTT. This chain uses TRBV5-1 with TRBJ2-3; the D gene is possibly TRBD2 (7 bases). Germline CDR1 SGHRS, CDR2 YFSETQ. The CDR3 is 17 amino acids.

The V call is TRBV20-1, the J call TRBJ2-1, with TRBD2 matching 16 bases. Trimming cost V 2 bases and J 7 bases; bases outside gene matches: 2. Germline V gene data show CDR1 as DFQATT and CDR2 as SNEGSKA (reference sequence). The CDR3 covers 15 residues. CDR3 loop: CSARKGLAGGNEQFF. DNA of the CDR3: TGCAGTGCTAGAAAGGGACTAGCGGGGGGGAATGAGCAGTTCTTC.

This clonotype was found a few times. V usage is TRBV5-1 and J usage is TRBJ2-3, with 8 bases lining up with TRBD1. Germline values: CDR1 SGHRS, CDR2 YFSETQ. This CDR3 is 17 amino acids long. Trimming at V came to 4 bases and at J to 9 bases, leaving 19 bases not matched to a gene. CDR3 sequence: CASSRQGATGGGMTQYF. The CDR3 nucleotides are TGCGCCAGCAGCCGTCAGGGGGCGACGGGCGGTGGAATGACGCAGTATTTT.

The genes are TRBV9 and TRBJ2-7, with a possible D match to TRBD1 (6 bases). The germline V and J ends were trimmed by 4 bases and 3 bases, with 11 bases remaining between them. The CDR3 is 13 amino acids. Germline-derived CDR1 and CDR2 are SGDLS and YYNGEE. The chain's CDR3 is CASSPPGDYEQYF. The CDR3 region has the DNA TGTGCCAGCAGCCCCCCAGGGGACTACGAGCAGTACTTC.

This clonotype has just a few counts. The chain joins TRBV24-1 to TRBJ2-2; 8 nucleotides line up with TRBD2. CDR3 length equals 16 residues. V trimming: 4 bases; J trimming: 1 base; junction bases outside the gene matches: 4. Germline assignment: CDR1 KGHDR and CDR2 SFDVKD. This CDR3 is CATSDRSGRNTGELFF. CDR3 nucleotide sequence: TGTGCCACCAGTGACCGAAGCGGGAGGAACACCGGGGAGCTGTTTTTT.

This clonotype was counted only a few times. The CDR3, as DNA: TGTGCCAGCAGGGGGACTGGGCAGTTCTTC. Its translation is CASRGTGQFF. This chain connects TRBV12-3 or TRBV12-4 to TRBJ2-1; weak D call: TRBD2 (6 bases). The length of the CDR3 is 10 residues. The V end lost 6 bases, the J end lost 12 bases, and 9 bases lay between the germline ends.

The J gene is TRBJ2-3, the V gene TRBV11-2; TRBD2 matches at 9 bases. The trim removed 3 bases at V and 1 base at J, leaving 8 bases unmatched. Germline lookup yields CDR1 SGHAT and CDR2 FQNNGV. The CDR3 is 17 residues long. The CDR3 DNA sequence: TGTGCCAGCAGCTTTGAACGGCGGGGGGGACGCACAGATACGCAGTATTTT. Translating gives CASSFERRGGRTDTQYF. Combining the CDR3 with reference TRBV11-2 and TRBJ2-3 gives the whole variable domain EAGVAQSPRYKIIEKRQSVAFWCNPISGHATLYWYQQILGQGPKLLIQFQNNGVVDDSQLPKDRFSAERLKGVDSTLKIQPAKLEDSAVYLCASSFERRGGRTDTQYFGPGTRLTVL.

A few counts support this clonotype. The CDR3 loop is CASSIAGGLQETQYF. In DNA form, the CDR3 reads TGTGCCAGCAGCATAGCAGGGGGACTCCAAGAGACCCAGTACTTC. The gene calls are TRBV5-6 and TRBJ2-5; the D gene is possibly TRBD1 (7 bases). The CDR3 runs 15 residues. Trimming removed 4 bases at V and 1 base at J, with 14 bases between. Germline CDR1 SGHDT, CDR2 YYEEEE.

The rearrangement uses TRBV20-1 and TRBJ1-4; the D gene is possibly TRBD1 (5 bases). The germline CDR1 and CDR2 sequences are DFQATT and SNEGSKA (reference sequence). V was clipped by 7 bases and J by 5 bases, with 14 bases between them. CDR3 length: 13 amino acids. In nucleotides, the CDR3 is TGCAGTGTTCTCCCGCCAGGGAATGAAAAACTGTTTTTT. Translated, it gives CSVLPPGNEKLFF.

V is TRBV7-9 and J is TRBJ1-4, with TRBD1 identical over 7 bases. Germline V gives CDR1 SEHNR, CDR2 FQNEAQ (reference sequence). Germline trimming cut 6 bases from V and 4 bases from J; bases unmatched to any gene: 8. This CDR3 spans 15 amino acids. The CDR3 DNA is TGTGCCAGCAGTTCCCGACAGGGCTATAATGAAAAACTGTTTTTT. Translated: CASSSRQGYNEKLFF.

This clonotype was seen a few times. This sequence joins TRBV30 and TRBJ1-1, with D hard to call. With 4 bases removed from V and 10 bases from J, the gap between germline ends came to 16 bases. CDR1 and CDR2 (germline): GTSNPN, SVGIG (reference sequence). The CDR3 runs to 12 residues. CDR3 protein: CAWTKSGLGAFF. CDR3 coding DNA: TGTGCCTGGACTAAATCTGGTCTGGGAGCTTTCTTT.

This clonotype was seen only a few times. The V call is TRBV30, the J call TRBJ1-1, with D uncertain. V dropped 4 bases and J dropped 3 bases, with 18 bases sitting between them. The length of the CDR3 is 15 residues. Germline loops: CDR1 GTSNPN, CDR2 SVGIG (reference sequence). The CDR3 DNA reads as TGTGCCTGGATGATAGCTCGGCAGTCCCACACTGAAGCTTTCTTT. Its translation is CAWMIARQSHTEAFF.

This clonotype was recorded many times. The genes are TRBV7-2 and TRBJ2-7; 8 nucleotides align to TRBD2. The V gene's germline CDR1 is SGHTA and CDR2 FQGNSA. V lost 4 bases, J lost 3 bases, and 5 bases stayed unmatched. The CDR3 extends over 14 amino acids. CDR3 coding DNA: TGTGCCAGCAGCTCCTATCTAGCGGGCTACGAGCAGTACTTC. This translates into CASSSYLAGYEQYF. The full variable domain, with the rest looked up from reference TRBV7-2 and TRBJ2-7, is GAGVSQSPSNKVTEKGKDVELRCDPISGHTALYWYRQSLGQGLEFLIYFQGNSAPDKSGLPSDRFSAERTGGSVSTLTIQRTQQEDSAVYLCASSSYLAGYEQYFGPGTRLTVT.

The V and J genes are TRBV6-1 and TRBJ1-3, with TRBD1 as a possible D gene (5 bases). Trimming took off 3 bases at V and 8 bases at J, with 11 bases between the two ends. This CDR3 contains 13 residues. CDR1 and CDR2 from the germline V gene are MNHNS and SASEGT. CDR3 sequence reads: CASSDGGTDTIYF. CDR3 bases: TGTGCCAGCAGTGATGGGGGGACGGACACCATATATTTT.

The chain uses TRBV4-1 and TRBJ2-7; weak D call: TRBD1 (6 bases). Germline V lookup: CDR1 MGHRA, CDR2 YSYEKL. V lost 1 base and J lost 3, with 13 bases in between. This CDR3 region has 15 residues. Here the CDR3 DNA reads TGCGCCAGCAGCCAAGTAATGGAGACAGGCTACGAGCAGTACTTC. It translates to CASSQVMETGYEQYF.

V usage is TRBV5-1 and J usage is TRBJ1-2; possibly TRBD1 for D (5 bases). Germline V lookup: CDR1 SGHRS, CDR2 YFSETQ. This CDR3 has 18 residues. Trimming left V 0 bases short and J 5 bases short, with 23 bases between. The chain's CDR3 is CASSLAPGVEKKYYGYTF. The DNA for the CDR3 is TGCGCCAGCAGCTTGGCCCCGGGGGTGGAGAAGAAGTATTATGGCTACACCTTC. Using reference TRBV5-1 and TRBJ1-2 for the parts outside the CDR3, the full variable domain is KAGVTQTPRYLIKTRGQQVTLSCSPISGHRSVSWYQQTPGQGLQFLFEYFSETQRNKGNFPGRFSGRQFSNSRSEMNVSTLELGDSALYLCASSLAPGVEKKYYGYTFGSGTRLTVV.

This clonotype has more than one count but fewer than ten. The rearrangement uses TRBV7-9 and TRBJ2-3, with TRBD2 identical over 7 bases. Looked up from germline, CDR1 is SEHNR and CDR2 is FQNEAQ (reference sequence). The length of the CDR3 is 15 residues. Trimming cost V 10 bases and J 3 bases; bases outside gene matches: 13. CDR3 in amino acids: CATSSKGRETDTQYF. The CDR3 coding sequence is TGTGCCACGTCCTCTAAGGGGAGGGAAACAGATACGCAGTATTTT.

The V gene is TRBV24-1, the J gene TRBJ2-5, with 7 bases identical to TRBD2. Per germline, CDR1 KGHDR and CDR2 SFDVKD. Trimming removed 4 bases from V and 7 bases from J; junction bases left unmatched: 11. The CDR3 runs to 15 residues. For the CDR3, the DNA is TGTGCCACCAGTGAGGGCGGGAGCGCGTCAGGGACCCAGTACTTC. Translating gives CATSEGGSASGTQYF.

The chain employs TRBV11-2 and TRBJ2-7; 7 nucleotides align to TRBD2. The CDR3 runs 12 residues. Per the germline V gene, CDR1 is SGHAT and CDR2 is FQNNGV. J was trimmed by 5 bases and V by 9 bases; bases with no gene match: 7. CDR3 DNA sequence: TGTGCCAGTACATGGGGGGGTCACGAGCAGTACTTC. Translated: CASTWGGHEQYF.

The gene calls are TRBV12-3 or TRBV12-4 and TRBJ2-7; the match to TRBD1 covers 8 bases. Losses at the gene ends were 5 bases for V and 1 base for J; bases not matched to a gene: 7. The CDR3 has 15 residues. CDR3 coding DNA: TGTGCCAGCAGTAAGACAGGGGCAGATTCCTACGAGCAGTACTTC. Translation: CASSKTGADSYEQYF.

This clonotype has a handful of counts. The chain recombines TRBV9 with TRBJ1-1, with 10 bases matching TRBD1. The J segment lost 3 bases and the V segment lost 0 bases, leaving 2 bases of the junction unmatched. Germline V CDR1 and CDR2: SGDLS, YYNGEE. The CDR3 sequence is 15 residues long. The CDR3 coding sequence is TGTGCCAGCAGCGTAGCTGGGACAGGGGACACTGAAGCTTTCTTT. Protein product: CASSVAGTGDTEAFF.

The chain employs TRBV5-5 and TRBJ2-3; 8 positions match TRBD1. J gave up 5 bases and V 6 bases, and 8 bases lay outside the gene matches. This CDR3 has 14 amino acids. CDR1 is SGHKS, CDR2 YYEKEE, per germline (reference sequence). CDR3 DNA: TGTGCCAGCATTCCTAGACAGGGGAGAGATACGCAGTATTTT. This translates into CASIPRQGRDTQYF.

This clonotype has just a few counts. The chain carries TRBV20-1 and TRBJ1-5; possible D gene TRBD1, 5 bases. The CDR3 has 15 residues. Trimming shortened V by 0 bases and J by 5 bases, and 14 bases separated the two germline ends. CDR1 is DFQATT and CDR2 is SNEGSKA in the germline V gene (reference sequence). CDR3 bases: TGCAGTGCTAGAGATAAGGTCGGGGGGGATCAGCCCCAGCATTTT. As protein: CSARDKVGGDQPQHF.

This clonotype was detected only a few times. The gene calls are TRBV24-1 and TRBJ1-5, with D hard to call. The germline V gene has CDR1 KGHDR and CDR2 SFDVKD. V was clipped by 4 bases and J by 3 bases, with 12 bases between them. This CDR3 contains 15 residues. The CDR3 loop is CATSDRGPANQPQHF. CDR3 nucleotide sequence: TGTGCCACCAGTGACCGAGGACCTGCCAATCAGCCCCAGCATTTT.